Listed below are T cell receptor beta chains from one sample, sequenced in a study of T cell repertoires in cytomegalovirus infection. These receptors are not linked to any known antigen. TCRdb re-called the reads with MiXCR, one entry per CDR3 protein. The sample holds hundreds of thousands of distinct CDR3 sequences, roughly 43% seen once. The sample in question was cultured PBMCs, obtained from culture after CMV antigen stimulation. The receptors come from a human donor in good health (CMV status not recorded). Some clones in this sample may be carry-over from other donors' samples. CDR3s include the opening cysteine and the closing phenylalanine or tryptophan. Each record gives: clone size, D gene, V gene, J gene, CDR3 protein, CDR3 DNA. A D gene is named only where the DNA matches it firmly. Size values are once, few and many counts, or a class for expanded clones, and some rows have none.

clone size: -; D gene: -; V gene: TRBV24-1; J gene: TRBJ2-2; CDR3 protein: CATSAVPSGTGELFF; CDR3 DNA: TGTGCCACCAGTGCCGTCCCAAGCGGAACCGGGGAGCTGTTTTTT
clone size: few; D gene: -; V gene: TRBV7-2; J gene: TRBJ2-5; CDR3 protein: CASSLRGPQGLAQYF; CDR3 DNA: TGTGCCAGCAGCTTAAGGGGCCCACAGGGTTTGGCCCAGTACTTC
clone size: -; D gene: -; V gene: TRBV7-2; J gene: TRBJ2-5; CDR3 protein: CASSSQGTQYF; CDR3 DNA: TGTGCCAGCAGCTCTCAGGGGACCCAGTACTTC
clone size: -; D gene: -; V gene: TRBV6-1; J gene: TRBJ2-5; CDR3 protein: CASSERWVRRIQETQYF; CDR3 DNA: TGTGCCAGCAGTGAACGATGGGTTCGACGGATCCAAGAGACCCAGTACTTC
clone size: few; D gene: -; V gene: TRBV7-6; J gene: TRBJ2-1; CDR3 protein: CASSKPGLSYNEQFF; CDR3 DNA: TGTGCCAGCAGCAAGCCGGGACTTTCATACAATGAGCAGTTCTTC
clone size: -; D gene: TRBD2; V gene: TRBV5-1; J gene: TRBJ2-7; CDR3 protein: CASNWGGPGDEQYF; CDR3 DNA: TGCGCCAGCAACTGGGGAGGGCCGGGGGACGAGCAGTACTTC
clone size: -; D gene: -; V gene: TRBV27; J gene: TRBJ1-2; CDR3 protein: CASSSSSALGHGYTF; CDR3 DNA: TGTGCCAGCAGTTCTAGCTCCGCCTTAGGACATGGCTACACCTTC
clone size: -; D gene: -; V gene: TRBV19; J gene: TRBJ2-3; CDR3 protein: CASSVGLYTDTQYF; CDR3 DNA: TGTGCAAGTAGTGTTGGACTTTACACAGATACGCAGTATTTT
clone size: -; D gene: TRBD2; V gene: TRBV6-5; J gene: TRBJ2-1; CDR3 protein: CASSYSWASGDPTYNEQFF; CDR3 DNA: TGTGCCAGCAGTTACTCCTGGGCTAGCGGGGACCCCACCTACAATGAGCAGTTCTTC
clone size: -; D gene: TRBD2; V gene: TRBV5-4; J gene: TRBJ2-5; CDR3 protein: CASSHIRGGETQYF; CDR3 DNA: TGTGCCAGCAGCCACATACGGGGGGGCGAGACCCAGTACTTC